The entry that follows covers one T cell receptor beta chain sequence. CDR3 length: 15 amino acids. The germline gives CDR1 LGHDT, CDR2 YNNKEL (reference sequence). V lost 1 base and J lost 2, with 11 bases in between. The data stem from a study of regulatory T cells in long-lasting Graves disease. Time point indicated: newly diagnosed GD, antithyroid drugs for less than 3 months. Making the TCR library involved RNA that had been extracted from PBMCs. Arm-PCR of CDR3 regions and iRepertoire HTBI primers were used to build TCR beta libraries. Using its own MiXCR run on the multiplex PCR reads, TCRdb lists one record per CDR3 protein. This table holds a few hundred thousand distinct CDR3 sequences, over 12% found once. This sample was also put to use in a study of T cells in Graves' hyperthyroidism and ophthalmopathy. As reported in that work: HTBI primers were used for first-round RT-PCR of the TCR CDR3.

This chain links TRBV3-1 with TRBJ2-5; maybe TRBD1 (6 bases). The clonotype was recovered from a woman between 35 and 50 years old with Graves disease. The sample was peripheral blood mononuclear cells (PBMCs), taken at new diagnosis, from a patient treated with antithyroid drugs. The CDR3 DNA is TGTGCCAGCAGCCAAGCCGGACAGTTTCAAGAGACCCAGTACTTC. This encodes CASSQAGQFQETQYF.